The 17 T cell receptor beta chains listed next were all sequenced from one sample in a study of Ad26.COV2.S vaccination and SARS-CoV-2 variants. Treatment specified: some 20 received Ad26.COV2.S at low or high dose, single or two shots; several received placebo; per-sample allocation not given. Sampling took place 63 days after the first vaccine or placebo injection. Measured with immunoSEQ multiplex PCR; TCRdb has only the in-frame clones, and not every one. The repertoire holds 400,000 to 450,000 clones, around nine tenths seen once, with 12% in the top ten. The sequencing used peripheral blood, collected in a trial of Ad26.COV2.S vaccine versus placebo. These receptor sequences come from a person between 18 and 60 years old who received the Ad26.COV2.S COVID-19 vaccine or a placebo.

This clone occurred once. The chain combines TRBV6-2 or TRBV6-3 with TRBJ2-1; D is ambiguous. The CDR3 loop spans 12 amino acids. V dropped 5 bases and J dropped 10 bases, with 12 bases sitting between them. The germline V gene has CDR1 MNHEY and CDR2 SVGEGT. The CDR3 sequence: CASSRRPVEQFF. In DNA form, the CDR3 reads TGTGCCAGCAGTCGCAGACCCGTCGAGCAGTTCTTC.

J is TRBJ2-1 and V is TRBV30; 12 positions match TRBD2. With V trimmed by 0 bases and J by 5 bases, 2 bases remained unmatched. CDR1 is GTSNPN and CDR2 is SVGIG in the germline V gene (reference sequence). The CDR3 contains 15 residues. CDR3: CAWSVRLAGDNEQFF. CDR3 nucleotides: TGTGCCTGGAGTGTAAGACTAGCGGGAGACAATGAGCAGTTCTTC.

With respect to this clone: This sample includes further DNA sequences coding for the same CDR3. The V call is TRBV27, the J call TRBJ1-4, with 8 bases aligning to TRBD1. J was trimmed by 6 bases and V by 3 bases; bases with no gene match: 3. The CDR3 runs 14 residues. Germline CDR1 reads MNHEY; CDR2 reads SMNVEV (reference sequence). CDR3 sequence reads: CASSFDRGDEKLFF. CDR3 coding DNA: TGTGCCAGCAGTTTTGACAGGGGTGATGAAAAACTGTTTTTT.

V is TRBV6-2 or TRBV6-3 and J is TRBJ2-3; TRBD2 agrees at 12 bases. This CDR3 is built from 17 residues. Germline V gene data show CDR1 as MNHEY and CDR2 as SVGEGT. V shed 2 bases, J shed 0 bases, and the junction held 3 bases outside the gene matches. This CDR3 reads CASSYPGLAGSTDTQYF. The CDR3, as DNA: TGTGCCAGCAGTTACCCAGGACTAGCGGGAAGCACAGATACGCAGTATTTT.

The rearrangement links TRBV28 to TRBJ1-5; TRBD1 aligns across 10 bases. V dropped 5 bases and J dropped 3; count of bases not matched to a gene: 4. The CDR3 contains 15 residues. Germline loops: CDR1 MDHEN, CDR2 SYDVKM. CDR3: CASSTGQGYNQPQHF. The CDR3 DNA follows: TGTGCCAGCAGTACGGGACAGGGGTACAATCAGCCCCAGCATTTT. The full variable domain, with the rest looked up from reference TRBV28 and TRBJ1-5, is DVKVTQSSRYLVKRTGEKVFLECVQDMDHENMFWYRQDPGLGLRLIYFSYDVKMKEKGDIPEGYSVSREKKERFSLILESASTNQTSMYLCASSTGQGYNQPQHFGDGTRLSIL.

This clone has just a few counts. This sequence joins TRBV10-1 and TRBJ2-1, with D unclear. The CDR3 contains 14 residues. The germline V gene has CDR1 WNHNN and CDR2 SYGVQD (reference sequence). The V end lost 3 bases, the J end lost 2 bases, and 8 bases lay between the germline ends. CDR3 sequence reads: CASSDRSAYNEQFF. CDR3 nucleotide sequence: TGCGCCAGCAGTGACCGGTCCGCCTACAATGAGCAGTTCTTC.

Only a few counts were recorded for this clone. The genes are TRBV5-8 and TRBJ1-2; tentatively, D is TRBD1 (6 bases). The CDR3 extends over 14 amino acids. V lost 4 bases to trimming and J lost 7 bases, with 17 bases between them. CDR1 and CDR2 (germline): SGHTS, YDEGEE. CDR3 sequence reads: CASSHGPGVGGYTF. The CDR3 region has the DNA TGTGCCAGCAGCCACGGTCCAGGGGTCGGTGGCTACACCTTC.

This clone showed up just a few times. The genes are TRBV7-9 and TRBJ1-1; perhaps TRBD1 as D (5 bases). Germline V gene lookup returns CDR1 SEHNR and CDR2 FQNEAQ (reference sequence). This CDR3 region has 13 residues. Deletions cut 5 bases from V and 9 bases from J, with 16 bases between. CDR3 nucleotide sequence: TGTGCCAGCAGCCGTGGGGCCGCCTTCCAAGCTTTCTTT. Protein: CASSRGAAFQAFF.

The chain is built from TRBV29-1 and TRBJ2-7; TRBD2 agrees at 9 bases. There are 14 residues in the CDR3. CDR1 and CDR2 from the germline V gene are SQVTM and ANQGSEA. J lost 4 bases, V lost 4 bases, and 8 bases had no gene match. CDR3 in DNA: TGCAGCGTTGCACCGGGACTAGCCTCGTACGAGCAGTACTTC. Protein sequence: CSVAPGLASYEQYF.

The rearrangement uses TRBV3-1 (or the pseudogene TRBV3-2) and TRBJ2-1; TRBD2 agrees at 7 bases. V lost 6 bases, J lost 6 bases, and 5 bases stayed unmatched. Germline loops: CDR1 LGHDT, CDR2 YNNKEL (reference sequence). The CDR3 is made up of 13 amino acids. Here the CDR3 reads CASSWTRINEQFF. The CDR3 coding sequence is TGTGCCAGCAGTTGGACTAGAATCAATGAGCAGTTCTTC.

The J gene is TRBJ2-5, the V gene TRBV28; 7 nucleotides agree with TRBD2. Trimming removed 2 bases from V and 6 bases from J; junction bases left unmatched: 3. This CDR3 has 13 residues. In germline, CDR1 is MDHEN, CDR2 SYDVKM. CDR3 sequence (DNA): TGTGCCAGCAGTTTAGCGGGAGCAAAGACCCAGTACTTC. Translating it yields CASSLAGAKTQYF.

The V and J genes are TRBV30 and TRBJ1-4, with D possibly being TRBD1 (5 bases). The CDR3 covers 15 residues. V lost 0 bases to trimming and J lost 2 bases, with 10 bases between them. Per the germline V gene, CDR1 is GTSNPN and CDR2 is SVGIG (reference sequence). The CDR3 nucleotides read TGTGCCTGGAGTGTCGTAGGGGTCACTAATGAAAAACTGTTTTTT. Encoded protein: CAWSVVGVTNEKLFF.

V is TRBV25-1 and J is TRBJ2-2, with a weak D call TRBD1 (6 bases). The CDR3 spans 16 residues. V was shortened by 4 bases and J by 0 bases, with 12 bases between the two germline ends. The germline gives CDR1 MGHDK, CDR2 SYGVNS. Here the CDR3 reads CASSAARGANTGELFF. As DNA, the CDR3 is TGTGCCAGCAGTGCGGCCAGGGGCGCGAACACCGGGGAGCTGTTTTTT.

The chain uses TRBV6-1 and TRBJ1-5, with D possibly being TRBD1 (5 bases). Germline V lookup: CDR1 MNHNS, CDR2 SASEGT. The CDR3 is 16 amino acids. V was pared by 0 bases and J by 8 bases, with 17 bases between. DNA for the CDR3: TGTGCCAGCAGTGAAGCGCAAGGGTCTGGGGCTGAGCCCCAGCATTTT. Protein product: CASSEAQGSGAEPQHF.

The rearrangement uses TRBV5-4 and TRBJ2-7; 8 nucleotides agree with TRBD2. V dropped 4 bases and J dropped 5; count of bases not matched to a gene: 5. The V gene's germline CDR1 is SGHNT and CDR2 YYREEE (reference sequence). The CDR3 length is 13 residues. The CDR3, as DNA: TGTGCCAGCAGCCCCGGGGGGGCCCACGAGCAGTACTTC. Protein sequence: CASSPGGAHEQYF.

V is TRBV6-2 or TRBV6-3 and J is TRBJ1-1; D is ambiguous. The CDR3 is 12 residues long. Germline V gene sequence: CDR1 MNHEY, CDR2 SVGEGT. Deletions cut 5 bases from V and 5 bases from J, with 9 bases between. CDR3 sequence: CASSQVRTEAFF. In nucleotides, the CDR3 is TGTGCCAGCAGTCAAGTGAGGACTGAAGCTTTCTTT.

This rearrangement joins TRBV30 to TRBJ2-7; D is perhaps TRBD2 (5 bases). In germline, CDR1 is GTSNPN, CDR2 SVGIG (reference sequence). V lost 2 bases to trimming and J lost 2 bases, with 10 bases between them. CDR3 length equals 13 residues. CDR3 amino acids: CAWSTGIPYEQYF. The CDR3 DNA sequence: TGTGCCTGGAGTACCGGGATTCCCTACGAGCAGTACTTC.